The 18 T cell receptor beta chains below come from one sample, sequenced in a study of CD8 T cells in ankylosing spondylitis. Using its own MiXCR run on the 5' RACE reads, TCRdb lists one record per CDR3 protein. Among roughly 250,000 distinct CDR3 sequences listed, roughly a tenth were seen once. The sequenced sample was blood, either unsorted or a sorted T cell fraction (not recorded which). These receptors originate from a male donor with ankylosing spondylitis or in good health (not recorded which).

This clonotype turned up a few times. This rearrangement joins TRBV7-9 to TRBJ2-7; 10 bases agree with TRBD2. Trimming removed 4 bases from V and 3 bases from J; junction bases left unmatched: 12. Germline V gives CDR1 SEHNR, CDR2 FQNEAQ (reference sequence). This CDR3 spans 17 amino acids. Here the CDR3 DNA reads TGTGCCAGCAGCTACCATAGCGGGGGGACCCACTTCTACGAGCAGTACTTC. The encoded protein is CASSYHSGGTHFYEQYF.

This clonotype was detected many times. The chain is built from TRBV6-5 and TRBJ1-1, with D tentatively TRBD1 (5 bases). This CDR3 comprises 14 residues. V lost 4 bases to trimming and J lost 0 bases, with 9 bases between them. Per the germline V gene, CDR1 is MNHEY and CDR2 is SVGAGI. CDR3 nucleotides: TGTGCCAGCAGTTCGCCAGGGCTGAACACTGAAGCTTTCTTT. It is translated as CASSSPGLNTEAFF.

Many counts were recorded for this clonotype. This rearrangement joins TRBV15 to TRBJ1-5; 7 nucleotides agree with TRBD1. The CDR3 spans 15 residues. V shed 5 bases and J 10 bases; nucleotides not matched to a gene: 14. CDR1 and CDR2 from the germline V gene are LNHNV and YYDKDF (reference sequence). The CDR3 sequence is CATSPTGVSIYPQHF. The DNA of the CDR3 is TGTGCCACCAGCCCTACAGGGGTCTCGATCTACCCCCAGCATTTT.

This clonotype has ten or more counts. The chain uses TRBV6-2 or TRBV6-3 and TRBJ2-1, with D possibly being TRBD1 or TRBD2 (6 bases each). This CDR3 comprises 15 residues. The ends were cut back, 3 bases at V and 4 bases at J, with 13 bases in the middle. Per germline, CDR1 MNHEY and CDR2 SVGEGT. The CDR3 DNA reads as TGTGCCAGCAGTTATTCCGGGGGCCTGTACAATGAGCAGTTCTTC. Amino acids: CASSYSGGLYNEQFF.

This clonotype was counted at least ten times. The chain links TRBV7-2 to TRBJ1-3; D is unclear. This CDR3 is built from 17 residues. Germline-derived CDR1 and CDR2 are SGHTA and FQGNSA. The germline V and J ends were trimmed by 5 bases and 0 bases, with 17 bases remaining between them. CDR3 sequence (DNA): TGTGCCAGCAGCCTACGAGGGAGAAGGTCCTCTGGAAACACCATATATTTT. Protein sequence: CASSLRGRRSSGNTIYF.

The CDR3 bases are TGTGCCAGCAGTTTATCTCGATCCCTGGGGGAGACCCAGTACTTC. Encoded protein: CASSLSRSLGETQYF. V is TRBV27 and J is TRBJ2-5; D not certain. The CDR3 extends over 15 amino acids. Germline lookup yields CDR1 MNHEY and CDR2 SMNVEV (reference sequence). Trimming pared 0 bases from V and 5 bases from J, leaving 13 bases between.

This clonotype has at least ten counts. The chain uses TRBV5-1 and TRBJ1-3; D is ambiguous. V lost 0 bases, J lost 0 bases, and 13 bases lay in between. The CDR3 consists of 17 residues. CDR1 and CDR2 (germline): SGHRS, YFSETQ. The CDR3 sequence is CASSLAPGILSGNTIYF. The CDR3 nucleotides read TGCGCCAGCAGCTTGGCCCCGGGGATCCTCTCTGGAAACACCATATATTTT.

This clonotype was seen at least ten times. The J gene is TRBJ2-7, the V gene TRBV6-5; no definite D call. Germline V CDR1 and CDR2: MNHEY, SVGAGI. This CDR3 spans 11 amino acids. Trimming removed 7 bases at V and 6 bases at J, with 10 bases between. The CDR3 sequence: CASMLVGEQYF. In nucleotides, the CDR3 is TGTGCCAGCATGCTAGTCGGCGAGCAGTACTTC.

This clonotype was recorded at least ten times. The genes are TRBV12-3 or TRBV12-4 and TRBJ2-7; 9 positions agree with TRBD2. Unmatched junction bases numbered 6, after V lost 6 bases and J lost 6 bases. CDR3 length: 13 residues. The CDR3 reads CASRQREVGEQYF. CDR3 in DNA: TGTGCCAGCAGGCAGCGGGAGGTCGGCGAGCAGTACTTC.

This clonotype was seen at least ten times. V is TRBV5-6 and J is TRBJ1-2; D not resolved. The V end lost 5 bases, the J end lost 4 bases, and 27 bases lay between the germline ends. This CDR3 is built from 18 residues. CDR1 is SGHDT, CDR2 YYEEEE, per germline. The CDR3 loop is CASSLPRLLDGPFYGYTF. CDR3 in DNA: TGTGCCAGCAGTCTCCCCCGCCTGTTAGACGGACCTTTCTATGGCTACACCTTC.

This clonotype appeared many times. V is TRBV12-5 and J is TRBJ1-5, with D possibly being TRBD1 (5 bases). V lost 2 bases to trimming and J lost 5 bases, with 10 bases between them. CDR3 length equals 14 residues. CDR1 is LGHNT, CDR2 FRNRAP, per germline. The CDR3 region has the DNA TGTGCTAGTGGTTTGTTCGGCAGGGATCAGCCCCAGCATTTT. Translation: CASGLFGRDQPQHF.

Ten or more counts support this clonotype. The chain uses TRBV27 and TRBJ1-2; D possibly corresponds to TRBD1 (6 bases). V lost 3 bases and J lost 4, with 12 bases in between. Germline lookup yields CDR1 MNHEY and CDR2 SMNVEV (reference sequence). CDR3 length: 14 residues. The CDR3 nucleotides read TGTGCCAGCAGTTTCGACAGGTCTCGCTATGGCTACACCTTC. This encodes CASSFDRSRYGYTF.

This clonotype was detected many times. This sequence joins TRBV6-6 and TRBJ1-3; no firm D call. The CDR3 loop spans 14 amino acids. V dropped 2 bases and J dropped 2 bases, with 7 bases sitting between them. In germline, CDR1 is MNHNY, CDR2 SVGAGI (reference sequence). The CDR3 coding sequence is TGTGCCAGCAGTTACAGCGGGGCTGGAAACACCATATATTTT. Its protein is CASSYSGAGNTIYF.

This chain links TRBV3-1 with TRBJ2-3, with a tentative D call TRBD2 (5 bases). Trimming stripped 1 base from V and 5 bases from J, with 16 bases between. The CDR3 has 16 residues. The germline CDR1 and CDR2 sequences are LGHDT and YNNKEL (reference sequence). This CDR3 is CASSQVPSPQRDTQYF. The CDR3 coding sequence is TGTGCCAGCAGCCAAGTCCCTAGCCCGCAGCGAGATACGCAGTATTTT.

In its sample, this clonotype was seen many times. The chain uses TRBV3-1 and TRBJ1-2, with D possibly TRBD1 on 6 matching bases. Germline CDR1 is LGHDT and CDR2 is YNNKEL (reference sequence). CDR3 length: 15 residues. V shed 4 bases and J shed 6 bases, with 18 bases lying between them. The CDR3 coding sequence is TGTGCCAGCAGCCCACCCGGTGGGGGGGCAGATGGCTACACCTTC. It encodes CASSPPGGGADGYTF.

This clonotype was counted many times. The chain joins TRBV5-1 to TRBJ2-7; tentatively, D is TRBD1 (5 bases). V was shortened by 2 bases and J by 3 bases, with 12 bases between the two germline ends. The CDR3 contains 14 residues. The V gene's germline CDR1 is SGHRS and CDR2 YFSETQ. CDR3 sequence (DNA): TGCGCCAGCAGCTTAGGACACGGGCTCTACGAGCAGTACTTC. Amino acids: CASSLGHGLYEQYF.

This clonotype was counted ten times or more. V usage is TRBV6-2 or TRBV6-3 and J usage is TRBJ1-1; 11 bases map to TRBD1. Trimming took 0 bases from V and 0 from J; bases not matched to a gene: 15. The CDR3 consists of 21 residues. CDR1 and CDR2 from the germline V gene are MNHEY and SVGEGT. The chain's CDR3 is CASSYSGGWDRGSGVNTEAFF. The CDR3 nucleotides read TGTGCCAGCAGTTACTCGGGAGGATGGGACAGGGGGTCCGGGGTGAACACTGAAGCTTTCTTT.

This clonotype was counted at least ten times. The chain recombines TRBV10-3 with TRBJ2-5; tentatively, D is TRBD1 (6 bases). This CDR3 has 16 amino acids. CDR1 ENHRY and CDR2 SYGVKD come from the germline V gene. V lost 7 bases and J 0 bases, leaving 18 bases between the germline ends. CDR3 coding DNA: TGTGCCATCAATAATCCTGGACAGTCGAACCAAGAGACCCAGTACTTC. Protein sequence: CAINNPGQSNQETQYF.